This is a list of T cell receptor beta chains from one sample in a study of glioma-infiltrating T cells after dendritic cell vaccination. Produced via immunoSEQ multiplex PCR; TCRdb's table is partial and in-frame only. The table includes some 91,000 clones, roughly four fifths detected once. The sample consisted of blood, taken after dendritic cell vaccination. All receptors come from a human donor with glioblastoma. CDR3s include the opening cysteine and the closing phenylalanine or tryptophan. The order of the fields is V gene, clone size, J gene, D gene, CDR3 protein, CDR3 DNA. The D gene is left open where the match is weak. For some rows the clone size is stated as once, few or many, or as a class when expanded; others skip it.

V gene: TRBV30
clone size: -
J gene: TRBJ1-5
D gene: -
CDR3 protein: CAWSTGSLNQPQHF
CDR3 DNA: TGTGCCTGGAGTACAGGGTCTCTCAATCAGCCCCAGCATTTT

V gene: TRBV5-4
clone size: -
J gene: TRBJ1-2
D gene: -
CDR3 protein: CASSFADYYGYTF
CDR3 DNA: TGTGCCAGCAGCTTCGCGGATTACTATGGCTACACCTTC

V gene: TRBV7-6
clone size: -
J gene: TRBJ1-1
D gene: -
CDR3 protein: CASSFFGEKMNTEAFF
CDR3 DNA: TGTGCCAGCAGCTTTTTCGGAGAAAAGATGAACACTGAAGCTTTCTTT

V gene: TRBV6-5
clone size: once
J gene: TRBJ1-4
D gene: TRBD1
CDR3 protein: CASSWGQGYEKLFF
CDR3 DNA: TGTGCCAGCAGTTGGGGACAGGGTTATGAAAAACTGTTTTTT

V gene: TRBV7-8
clone size: few
J gene: TRBJ2-3
D gene: TRBD2
CDR3 protein: CASSHRLAGGGVHTQYF
CDR3 DNA: TGTGCCAGCAGCCACCGACTAGCGGGAGGGGGGGTACATACGCAGTATTTT

V gene: TRBV7-9
clone size: few
J gene: TRBJ1-1
D gene: -
CDR3 protein: CASSLGSGGDTEAFF
CDR3 DNA: TGTGCCAGCAGCTTAGGGTCTGGGGGCGACACTGAAGCTTTCTTT

V gene: TRBV6-5
clone size: few
J gene: TRBJ1-4
D gene: TRBD1
CDR3 protein: CASRPTGGIEKLFF
CDR3 DNA: TGTGCCAGCAGACCGACAGGGGGCATTGAAAAACTGTTTTTT

V gene: TRBV5-1
clone size: -
J gene: TRBJ2-7
D gene: TRBD1
CDR3 protein: CASSLGLRTGTYEQYF
CDR3 DNA: TGCGCCAGCAGCTTGGGGTTAAGGACAGGAACCTACGAGCAGTACTTC

V gene: TRBV18
clone size: once
J gene: TRBJ1-3
D gene: -
CDR3 protein: CASSPQQVDSGNTIYF
CDR3 DNA: TGTGCCAGCTCACCGCAACAGGTTGACTCTGGAAACACCATATATTTT

V gene: TRBV10-3
clone size: -
J gene: TRBJ1-3
D gene: -
CDR3 protein: CAISVGNTIYF
CDR3 DNA: TGTGCCATCAGCGTGGGAAACACCATATATTTT

V gene: TRBV6-4
clone size: -
J gene: TRBJ2-6
D gene: -
CDR3 protein: CASSDSGTPSGANVLTF
CDR3 DNA: TGTGCCAGCAGTGACTCCGGGACACCCTCTGGGGCCAACGTCCTGACTTTC

V gene: TRBV18
clone size: -
J gene: TRBJ2-3
D gene: TRBD2
CDR3 protein: CASSLQREGRADTQYF
CDR3 DNA: TGTGCCAGCTCACTTCAGCGGGAGGGAAGAGCAGATACGCAGTATTTT

V gene: TRBV7-7
clone size: -
J gene: TRBJ2-1
D gene: -
CDR3 protein: CASSFQGRGEQFF
CDR3 DNA: TGTGCCAGCAGCTTCCAGGGCCGTGGTGAGCAGTTCTTC

V gene: TRBV7-9
clone size: -
J gene: TRBJ1-4
D gene: TRBD1
CDR3 protein: CASSRRTGTGRQANEKLFF
CDR3 DNA: TGTGCCAGCAGCCGCAGGACAGGAACAGGGCGACAGGCTAATGAAAAACTGTTTTTT

V gene: TRBV5-6
clone size: -
J gene: TRBJ1-2
D gene: TRBD1
CDR3 protein: CASSSGQGREGYTF
CDR3 DNA: TGTGCCAGCAGCTCAGGACAGGGACGAGAGGGCTACACCTTC

V gene: TRBV9
clone size: -
J gene: TRBJ2-2
D gene: -
CDR3 protein: CASSPRLEFGELFF
CDR3 DNA: TGTGCCAGCAGCCCCCGACTAGAGTTCGGGGAGCTGTTTTTT

V gene: TRBV7-9
clone size: -
J gene: TRBJ1-5
D gene: -
CDR3 protein: CASSSEGWTGQPQHF
CDR3 DNA: TGTGCCAGCAGCTCGGAGGGCTGGACGGGTCAGCCCCAGCATTTT

V gene: TRBV18
clone size: -
J gene: TRBJ1-1
D gene: -
CDR3 protein: CASRIGENTEAFF
CDR3 DNA: TGTGCCAGCCGCATCGGAGAGAACACTGAAGCTTTCTTT

V gene: TRBV28
clone size: -
J gene: TRBJ2-5
D gene: TRBD1
CDR3 protein: CASSPTGAQETQYF
CDR3 DNA: TGTGCCAGCAGTCCGACAGGGGCCCAAGAGACCCAGTACTTC

V gene: TRBV2
clone size: -
J gene: TRBJ2-2
D gene: -
CDR3 protein: CASVGTRNTGELFF
CDR3 DNA: TGTGCCAGCGTTGGGACAAGGAACACCGGGGAGCTGTTTTTT

V gene: TRBV7-8
clone size: -
J gene: TRBJ2-7
D gene: TRBD1
CDR3 protein: CASSLGQGETYEQYF
CDR3 DNA: TGTGCCAGCAGCTTGGGACAGGGCGAGACCTACGAGCAGTACTTC

V gene: TRBV19
clone size: -
J gene: TRBJ2-7
D gene: -
CDR3 protein: CASSIYLWGAYEQYF
CDR3 DNA: TGTGCCAGTAGTATATACTTGTGGGGGGCCTACGAGCAGTACTTC

V gene: TRBV2
clone size: -
J gene: TRBJ1-5
D gene: -
CDR3 protein: CASSEVDLFRDQPQHF
CDR3 DNA: TGTGCCAGCAGTGAAGTCGACCTCTTTCGGGATCAGCCCCAGCATTTT

V gene: TRBV5-1
clone size: -
J gene: TRBJ2-5
D gene: -
CDR3 protein: CASSPGLIETQYF
CDR3 DNA: TGCGCCAGCAGCCCGGGACTTATAGAGACCCAGTACTTC

V gene: TRBV27
clone size: -
J gene: TRBJ1-1
D gene: -
CDR3 protein: CASSYRVNTEAFF
CDR3 DNA: TGTGCCAGCAGTTACAGGGTGAACACTGAAGCTTTCTTT

V gene: TRBV6-5
clone size: -
J gene: TRBJ1-2
D gene: TRBD1
CDR3 protein: CASSPGQGNYGYTF
CDR3 DNA: TGTGCCAGCAGTCCGGGACAGGGGAACTATGGCTACACCTTC

V gene: TRBV6-5
clone size: -
J gene: TRBJ1-5
D gene: TRBD1
CDR3 protein: CASTTGGNQPQHF
CDR3 DNA: TGTGCCAGCACCACAGGGGGGAATCAGCCCCAGCATTTT

V gene: TRBV27
clone size: -
J gene: TRBJ2-5
D gene: -
CDR3 protein: CASSPSSVLQETQYF
CDR3 DNA: TGTGCCAGCAGTCCGTCTAGCGTCCTCCAAGAGACCCAGTACTTC

V gene: TRBV30
clone size: few
J gene: TRBJ1-4
D gene: TRBD1
CDR3 protein: CAGDTGTDEKLFF
CDR3 DNA: TGTGCCGGCGATACCGGGACAGATGAAAAACTGTTTTTT

V gene: TRBV7-2
clone size: -
J gene: TRBJ2-1
D gene: -
CDR3 protein: CASLQQGGNEQFF
CDR3 DNA: TGTGCCAGCTTACAGCAGGGTGGGAATGAGCAGTTCTTC

V gene: TRBV25-1
clone size: -
J gene: TRBJ2-5
D gene: TRBD2
CDR3 protein: CASSRRGETQYF
CDR3 DNA: TGTGCCAGCAGCCGGCGGGGGGAGACCCAGTACTTC

V gene: TRBV11-2
clone size: -
J gene: TRBJ1-2
D gene: -
CDR3 protein: CASSLDQGFYGYTF
CDR3 DNA: TGTGCCAGCAGCTTAGATCAGGGTTTCTATGGCTACACCTTC

V gene: TRBV6-1
clone size: -
J gene: TRBJ1-5
D gene: -
CDR3 protein: CASSEAGLGGPQHF
CDR3 DNA: TGTGCCAGCAGTGAAGCAGGGCTAGGGGGGCCCCAGCATTTT

V gene: TRBV5-1
clone size: -
J gene: TRBJ2-2
D gene: TRBD1
CDR3 protein: CASSVAGTGNTGELFF
CDR3 DNA: TGCGCCAGCAGCGTCGCCGGGACAGGGAACACCGGGGAGCTGTTTTTT

V gene: TRBV5-4
clone size: -
J gene: TRBJ1-1
D gene: TRBD1
CDR3 protein: CASSLQGIKTEAFF
CDR3 DNA: TGTGCCAGCAGCCTACAGGGGATAAAAACTGAAGCTTTCTTT

V gene: TRBV7-2
clone size: -
J gene: TRBJ2-1
D gene: -
CDR3 protein: CASSTHRTGFEQFF
CDR3 DNA: TGTGCCAGCAGCACCCACAGAACGGGGTTCGAGCAGTTCTTC

V gene: TRBV19
clone size: -
J gene: TRBJ1-1
D gene: TRBD1
CDR3 protein: CASSASPTTGLNTEAFF
CDR3 DNA: TGTGCCAGTAGTGCCTCCCCCACGACAGGGCTGAACACTGAAGCTTTCTTT

V gene: TRBV6-5
clone size: -
J gene: TRBJ1-5
D gene: -
CDR3 protein: CASSEYPGNQPQHF
CDR3 DNA: TGTGCCAGCAGTGAGTATCCCGGCAATCAGCCCCAGCATTTT

V gene: TRBV7-2
clone size: -
J gene: TRBJ2-1
D gene: TRBD2
CDR3 protein: CASSLLAGGTMSSYNEQFF
CDR3 DNA: TGTGCCAGCAGCTTACTAGCGGGAGGGACGATGAGCTCCTACAATGAGCAGTTCTTC

V gene: TRBV29-1
clone size: -
J gene: TRBJ1-3
D gene: TRBD1
CDR3 protein: CSVVQGDGNTIYF
CDR3 DNA: TGCAGCGTTGTTCAGGGGGACGGAAACACCATATATTTT

V gene: TRBV5-4
clone size: -
J gene: TRBJ1-5
D gene: -
CDR3 protein: CASSLGGQRNQPQHF
CDR3 DNA: TGTGCCAGCAGCCTGGGGGGGCAGCGCAATCAGCCCCAGCATTTT

V gene: TRBV2
clone size: few
J gene: TRBJ1-4
D gene: -
CDR3 protein: CASSDLAAKRGGLFF
CDR3 DNA: TGTGCCAGCAGTGATTTGGCAGCTAAACGGGGAGGACTGTTTTTT

V gene: TRBV7-3
clone size: few
J gene: TRBJ1-5
D gene: -
CDR3 protein: CASSSYGKGQPQHF
CDR3 DNA: TGTGCCAGCAGCTCCTATGGGAAGGGGCAGCCCCAGCATTTT

V gene: TRBV28
clone size: -
J gene: TRBJ1-2
D gene: TRBD1
CDR3 protein: CASSLTGGVGGYTF
CDR3 DNA: TGTGCCAGCAGTTTGACAGGGGGAGTTGGTGGCTACACCTTC

V gene: TRBV14
clone size: once
J gene: TRBJ1-5
D gene: -
CDR3 protein: CASSQERAGFSNQPQHF
CDR3 DNA: TGTGCCAGCAGCCAAGAGCGGGCAGGATTTAGCAATCAGCCCCAGCATTTT

V gene: TRBV5-1
clone size: -
J gene: TRBJ2-5
D gene: -
CDR3 protein: CASSLEVRAQETQYF
CDR3 DNA: TGCGCCAGCAGCTTGGAGGTCAGGGCCCAAGAGACCCAGTACTTC

V gene: TRBV7-9
clone size: -
J gene: TRBJ2-1
D gene: TRBD1
CDR3 protein: CASSLGQGALNEQFF
CDR3 DNA: TGTGCCAGCAGCCTCGGACAGGGGGCACTCAATGAGCAGTTCTTC

V gene: TRBV9
clone size: -
J gene: TRBJ1-5
D gene: -
CDR3 protein: CASSSLGGSQPQHF
CDR3 DNA: TGTGCCAGCAGCAGTCTGGGGGGGAGTCAGCCCCAGCATTTT

V gene: TRBV5-4
clone size: -
J gene: TRBJ2-5
D gene: TRBD1
CDR3 protein: CASSLEVDRAETQYF
CDR3 DNA: TGTGCCAGCAGCTTGGAGGTAGACAGGGCCGAGACCCAGTACTTC

V gene: TRBV12-5
clone size: few
J gene: TRBJ2-7
D gene: -
CDR3 protein: CASGSTLQAGSYEQYF
CDR3 DNA: TGTGCTAGTGGTTCGACGTTACAGGCAGGCTCCTACGAGCAGTACTTC

V gene: TRBV5-1
clone size: -
J gene: TRBJ2-1
D gene: TRBD2
CDR3 protein: CASSPIKTSGIYNEQFF
CDR3 DNA: TGCGCCAGCAGCCCCATTAAGACTAGCGGGATCTACAATGAGCAGTTCTTC

V gene: TRBV10-3
clone size: -
J gene: TRBJ1-1
D gene: -
CDR3 protein: CAISESTSRTEAFF
CDR3 DNA: TGTGCCATCAGTGAGTCGACTTCACGCACTGAAGCTTTCTTT

V gene: TRBV6-1
clone size: -
J gene: TRBJ2-3
D gene: -
CDR3 protein: CASSEYSPFVDTQYF
CDR3 DNA: TGTGCCAGCAGTGAATATAGCCCTTTCGTGGATACGCAGTATTTT

V gene: TRBV7-3
clone size: -
J gene: TRBJ2-1
D gene: TRBD2
CDR3 protein: CASSPGASGSNEQFF
CDR3 DNA: TGTGCCAGCAGCCCCGGGGCTAGCGGGAGCAATGAGCAGTTCTTC

V gene: TRBV7-2
clone size: -
J gene: TRBJ2-1
D gene: -
CDR3 protein: CASSPSGSREQFF
CDR3 DNA: TGTGCCAGCAGCCCTAGTGGGTCCCGTGAGCAGTTCTTC

V gene: TRBV9
clone size: -
J gene: TRBJ2-5
D gene: -
CDR3 protein: CASSPLESPETQYF
CDR3 DNA: TGTGCCAGCAGCCCACTAGAGTCCCCAGAGACCCAGTACTTC